Each of the 21 T cell receptor beta chains below was sequenced from the same sample in a study of OX40 agonist ivuxolimab in advanced cancers. TCRdb's copy holds only in-frame clones and misses some; the assay was immunoSEQ multiplex PCR. The sample lists tens of thousands of clones, roughly 89% occurring once. Here the sequenced sample was CD4+ or CD8+ T cells sorted from blood, taken in a trial of the OX40 agonist ivuxolimab. The receptors come from an adult with an advanced solid tumor such as melanoma, head and neck, liver or kidney cancer.

The rearrangement joins TRBV11-3 to TRBJ2-5, with 9 bases identical to TRBD2. The germline V gene encodes CDR1 SGHNT and CDR2 YENEEA. Losses at the gene ends were 1 base for V and 5 bases for J; bases not matched to a gene: 11. The CDR3 runs 17 residues. CDR3 nucleotide sequence: TGTGCCAGCAGCTTAGTCCCTAGCGGGACCTTTGGGGAGACCCAGTACTTC. Translation: CASSLVPSGTFGETQYF.

The chain uses TRBV28 and TRBJ2-2; unclear D gene. Trimming shortened V by 7 bases and J by 2 bases, and 5 bases separated the two germline ends. The length of the CDR3 is 12 residues. Germline CDR1 reads MDHEN; CDR2 reads SYDVKM. CDR3 coding DNA: TGTGCCAGCACTCCTAACACCGGGGAGCTGTTTTTT. Protein sequence: CASTPNTGELFF.

This rearrangement joins TRBV18 to TRBJ2-3, with TRBD2 matching over 14 bases. This CDR3 comprises 17 residues. Germline values: CDR1 KGHSH, CDR2 LQKENI. After removal of 3 bases from V and 3 bases from J, the junction contained 5 bases not matched to a gene. The DNA for the CDR3 is TGTGCCAGCTCACCCGGACTAGCGGGAGGTGAAACAGATACGCAGTATTTT. Residues: CASSPGLAGGETDTQYF.

In its sample, this clone was seen once. The chain employs TRBV28 and TRBJ2-7; no clear D gene. Germline-derived CDR1 and CDR2 are MDHEN and SYDVKM. CDR3 size: 12 residues. The V end was cut by 4 bases, the J end by 5 bases, with 9 bases between. The CDR3 sequence is CASSSRRDEQYF. The CDR3 nucleotides are TGTGCCAGCAGTTCCCGGCGAGACGAGCAGTACTTC.

The chain carries TRBV7-2 and TRBJ2-3; TRBD1 aligns across 11 bases. The CDR3 is made up of 15 amino acids. V shed 5 bases, J shed 8 bases, and the junction held 9 bases outside the gene matches. Germline CDR1 SGHTA, CDR2 FQGNSA. The CDR3, as DNA: TGTGCCAGCAGCCGGAGGGACAGGGGGATTGGTACGCAGTATTTT. Translation gives CASSRRDRGIGTQYF.

The chain has TRBV19 and TRBJ2-5, with a tentative D call TRBD2 (6 bases). Deletions cut 6 bases from V and 4 bases from J, with 9 bases between. The CDR3 has 12 residues. Per the germline V gene, CDR1 is LNHDA and CDR2 is SQIVND (reference sequence). CDR3: CASRGGAETQYF. Here the CDR3 DNA reads TGTGCCAGTAGGGGGGGAGCAGAGACCCAGTACTTC.

A single count supports this clone. The chain couples TRBV29-1 to TRBJ2-3; 8 bases match TRBD2. Germline V lookup: CDR1 SQVTM, CDR2 ANQGSEA. Germline trimming cut 8 bases from V and 0 bases from J; bases unmatched to any gene: 4. The CDR3 has 13 amino acids. The CDR3 coding sequence is TGCAGCAAGCGGGAGACTAGCACAGATACGCAGTATTTT. Encoded protein: CSKRETSTDTQYF.

The J gene is TRBJ1-1, the V gene TRBV28; D not resolved. Deletions cut 7 bases from V and 7 bases from J, with 16 bases between. This CDR3 has 13 amino acids. The V gene's germline CDR1 is MDHEN and CDR2 SYDVKM. The CDR3 DNA reads TGTGCCAGCACTCGGGCCCAGCCGTTTGAAGCTTTCTTT. The encoded protein is CASTRAQPFEAFF.

The DNA for the CDR3 is TGTGCCAGCAGCCCAGGGAGGTTTGCAGATACGCAGTATTTT. Translated, it gives CASSPGRFADTQYF. The chain uses TRBV5-4 and TRBJ2-3; the D gene is possibly TRBD2 (6 bases). Trimming left V 4 bases short and J 4 bases short, with 13 bases between. This CDR3 is 14 amino acids long. Germline lookup yields CDR1 SGHNT and CDR2 YYREEE (reference sequence).

The V gene is TRBV30, the J gene TRBJ1-2; perhaps TRBD1 as D (5 bases). CDR3 length: 13 amino acids. Germline assignment: CDR1 GTSNPN and CDR2 SVGIG (reference sequence). Trimming left V 2 bases short and J 7 bases short, with 14 bases between. CDR3: CAWSLGPGGGYTF. CDR3 sequence (DNA): TGTGCCTGGAGTCTGGGACCCGGGGGTGGCTACACCTTC.

The rearrangement links TRBV28 to TRBJ2-5, with D possibly being TRBD1 (6 bases). The CDR3 contains 11 residues. Per germline, CDR1 MDHEN and CDR2 SYDVKM. Trimming took 8 bases from V and 3 from J, leaving 7 bases between them. CDR3 nucleotides: TGTGCCAGCCACAGGGAAGAGACCCAGTACTTC. It codes for CASHREETQYF.

The chain combines TRBV27 with TRBJ2-2; D is possibly TRBD1 or TRBD2 (5 bases each). There are 16 residues in the CDR3. The germline V gene encodes CDR1 MNHEY and CDR2 SMNVEV (reference sequence). The germline V and J ends were trimmed by 2 bases and 4 bases, with 14 bases remaining between them. CDR3 DNA: TGTGCCAGCAGTTTACGTGGGAGTACAGGCACCGGGGAGCTGTTTTTT. Protein sequence: CASSLRGSTGTGELFF.

The genes are TRBV11-1 and TRBJ1-1, with 8 bases fitting TRBD1. The germline V gene encodes CDR1 SGHAT and CDR2 FQDESV (reference sequence). The CDR3 has 13 residues. Losses at the gene ends were 7 bases for V and 5 bases for J; bases not matched to a gene: 6. CDR3 nucleotide sequence: TGTGCCAGCACCGACAGGGGAGGGACTGAAGCTTTCTTT. Protein: CASTDRGGTEAFF. Full variable domain (missing parts from reference TRBV11-1 and TRBJ1-1): EAEVAQSPRYKITEKSQAVAFWCDPISGHATLYWYRQILGQGPELLVQFQDESVVDDSQLPKDRFSAERLKGVDSTLKIQPAELGDSAMYLCASTDRGGTEAFFGQGTRLTVV.

The chain employs TRBV5-4 and TRBJ2-6; D tentatively reads TRBD1 or TRBD2 (7 bases each). This CDR3 has 18 residues. The ends were cut back, 5 bases at V and 0 bases at J, with 18 bases in the middle. In germline, CDR1 is SGHNT, CDR2 YYREEE (reference sequence). The CDR3 is CASSPGGGIPSGANVLTF. In nucleotides, the CDR3 is TGTGCCAGCAGTCCAGGGGGGGGCATCCCCTCTGGGGCCAACGTCCTGACTTTC.

The V call is TRBV28, the J call TRBJ2-5, with TRBD1 identical over 9 bases. The J call may be in error: the DNA end matches TRBJ2-7 better. This CDR3 has 16 amino acids. CDR1 is MDHEN, CDR2 SYDVKM, per germline. This CDR3 reads CASSPAWGDRVYEQYF. The CDR3, as DNA: TGTGCCAGCAGCCCCGCGTGGGGGGACAGGGTCTACGAGCAGTACTTC.

The genes are TRBV4-3 and TRBJ1-1; the D gene is possibly TRBD1 (5 bases). V dropped 1 base and J dropped 11 bases, with 17 bases sitting between them. The germline CDR1 and CDR2 sequences are LGHNA and YSLEER. This CDR3 has 14 amino acids. The CDR3 sequence is CASSQVVQTDMAFF. For the CDR3, the DNA is TGCGCCAGCAGCCAAGTCGTACAGACAGATATGGCTTTCTTT.

As to this clone: A junction boundary mismatches the germline segment, possibly from a read error. This chain uses TRBV5-6 with TRBJ1-5; D is unclear. Germline assignment: CDR1 SGHDT and CDR2 YYEEEE. The CDR3 length is 15 residues. This chain's CDR3 is CASSLGPAGNRPQHF. CDR3 sequence (DNA): TGTGCCAGCAGCTTGGGCCCGGCGGGCAATCGGCCCCAGCATTTT.

The J gene is TRBJ1-1, the V gene TRBV6-6, with a weak D call TRBD1 (6 bases). Trimming left V 7 bases short and J 1 base short, with 16 bases between. CDR1 and CDR2 from the germline V gene are MNHNY and SVGAGI (reference sequence). This CDR3 has 15 amino acids. The CDR3 loop reads CASKRPGGENTEAFF. The CDR3 bases are TGTGCCAGCAAACGGCCGGGGGGCGAGAACACTGAAGCTTTCTTT.

The genes are TRBV10-1 and TRBJ2-2, with TRBD1 matching 8 bases. Germline-derived CDR1 and CDR2 are WNHNN and SYGVQD (reference sequence). J was trimmed by 6 bases and V by 5 bases; bases with no gene match: 5. The CDR3 runs 14 residues. CDR3 in amino acids: CASSSSGGSGELFF. In DNA form, the CDR3 reads TGCGCCAGCAGTTCCTCAGGGGGCTCCGGGGAGCTGTTTTTT.

The V gene is TRBV27, the J gene TRBJ1-1, with unresolved D. V lost 3 bases and J lost 4, with 15 bases in between. Germline CDR1 reads MNHEY; CDR2 reads SMNVEV (reference sequence). This CDR3 comprises 15 residues. DNA for the CDR3: TGTGCCAGCAGTTTTAAACGGCCCGGGGTCACTGAAGCTTTCTTT. Its translation: CASSFKRPGVTEAFF.

CDR3 residues: CASSISGQLNQPQHF. The CDR3 DNA sequence: TGTGCCAGTAGTATATCCGGACAGCTCAATCAGCCCCAGCATTTT. The rearrangement uses TRBV19 and TRBJ1-5; TRBD1 is a possible D gene (6 bases). CDR1 and CDR2 (germline): LNHDA, SQIVND (reference sequence). Trimming shortened V by 2 bases and J by 3 bases, and 11 bases separated the two germline ends. This CDR3 comprises 15 residues.